This entry features one T cell receptor beta chain sequence. Its matching antigen is unknown. This sample was included in a study of breast tumors, draining lymph nodes, adjacent tissues. The study's findings and limits: Tumor TCR diversity was below lymph nodes but above nontumor tissue.

TCRdb recomputed calls from the multiplex PCR reads with MiXCR, one row per CDR3 protein. Altogether about 14,000 distinct CDR3 sequences are present, around three fifths being singletons, with the ten largest covering 45% to 50%. Per germline, CDR1 LGHNA and CDR2 YNFKEQ. The V end lost 0 bases, the J end lost 2 bases, and 8 bases lay between the germline ends. There are 15 residues in the CDR3. This sequence was found in a female donor with breast cancer. Some clones in this sample may be carry-over from other donors' samples. Sequencing was performed on tumor-adjacent breast tissue. The rearrangement joins TRBV4-2 to TRBJ1-3; D gene uncertain. This CDR3 reads CASSQEGVPGNTIYF. CDR3 bases: TGTGCCAGCAGCCAAGAGGGAGTTCCTGGAAACACCATATATTTT.